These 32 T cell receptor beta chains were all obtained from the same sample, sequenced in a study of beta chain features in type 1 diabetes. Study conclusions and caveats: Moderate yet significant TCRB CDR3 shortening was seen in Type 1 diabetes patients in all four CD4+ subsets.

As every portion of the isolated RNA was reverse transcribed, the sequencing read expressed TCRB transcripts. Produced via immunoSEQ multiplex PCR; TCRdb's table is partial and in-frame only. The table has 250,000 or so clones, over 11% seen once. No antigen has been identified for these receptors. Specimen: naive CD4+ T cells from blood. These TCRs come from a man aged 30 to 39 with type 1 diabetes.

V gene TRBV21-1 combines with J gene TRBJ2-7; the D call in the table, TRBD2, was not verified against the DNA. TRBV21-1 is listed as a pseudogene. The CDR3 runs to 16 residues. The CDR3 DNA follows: TGTGCCAGCAGCCCCTCGGAGACTAGCGGAGGCTACGAGCAGTACTTC. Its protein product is CASSPSETSGGYEQYF.

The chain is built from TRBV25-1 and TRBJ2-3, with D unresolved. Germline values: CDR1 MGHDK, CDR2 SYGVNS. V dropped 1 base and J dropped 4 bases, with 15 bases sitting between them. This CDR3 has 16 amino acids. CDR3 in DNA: TGTGCCAGCAGTGAATTTCCCTCCCGGTCTCCAGATACGCAGTATTTT. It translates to CASSEFPSRSPDTQYF.

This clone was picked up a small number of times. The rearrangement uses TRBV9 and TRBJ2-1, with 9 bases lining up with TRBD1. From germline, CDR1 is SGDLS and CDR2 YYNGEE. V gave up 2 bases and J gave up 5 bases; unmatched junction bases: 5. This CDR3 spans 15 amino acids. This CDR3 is CASSVDRGRDNEQFF. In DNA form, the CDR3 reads TGTGCCAGCAGCGTGGACAGGGGTCGGGACAATGAGCAGTTCTTC.

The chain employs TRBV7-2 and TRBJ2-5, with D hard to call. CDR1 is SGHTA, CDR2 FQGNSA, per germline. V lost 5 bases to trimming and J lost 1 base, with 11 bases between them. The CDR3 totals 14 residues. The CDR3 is CASSLPGTQETQYF. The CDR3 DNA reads TGTGCCAGCAGCCTCCCGGGTACCCAAGAGACCCAGTACTTC. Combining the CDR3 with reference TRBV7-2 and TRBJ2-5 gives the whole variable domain GAGVSQSPSNKVTEKGKDVELRCDPISGHTALYWYRQSLGQGLEFLIYFQGNSAPDKSGLPSDRFSAERTGGSVSTLTIQRTQQEDSAVYLCASSLPGTQETQYFGPGTRLLVL.

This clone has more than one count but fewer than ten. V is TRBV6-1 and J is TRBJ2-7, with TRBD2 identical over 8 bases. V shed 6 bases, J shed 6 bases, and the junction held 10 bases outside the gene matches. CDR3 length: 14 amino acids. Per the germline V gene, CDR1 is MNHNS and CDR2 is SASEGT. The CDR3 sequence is CASRRLASSPEQYF. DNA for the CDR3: TGTGCCAGCAGGAGACTAGCGTCTTCCCCCGAGCAGTACTTC.

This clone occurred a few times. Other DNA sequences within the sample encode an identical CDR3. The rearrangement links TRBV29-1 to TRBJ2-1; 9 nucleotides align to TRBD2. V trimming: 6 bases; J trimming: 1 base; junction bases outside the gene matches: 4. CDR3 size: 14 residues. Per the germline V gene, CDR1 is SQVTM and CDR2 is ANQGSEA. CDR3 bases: TGCAGCGTGAGAGCGGGGGGATCCTACAATGAGCAGTTCTTC. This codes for CSVRAGGSYNEQFF.

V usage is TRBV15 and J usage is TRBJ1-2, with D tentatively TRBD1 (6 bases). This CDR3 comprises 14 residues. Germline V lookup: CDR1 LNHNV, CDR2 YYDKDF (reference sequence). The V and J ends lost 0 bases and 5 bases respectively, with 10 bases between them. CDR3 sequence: CATSRDPDRYGYTF. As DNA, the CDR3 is TGTGCCACCAGCAGAGACCCGGACAGATATGGCTACACCTTC.

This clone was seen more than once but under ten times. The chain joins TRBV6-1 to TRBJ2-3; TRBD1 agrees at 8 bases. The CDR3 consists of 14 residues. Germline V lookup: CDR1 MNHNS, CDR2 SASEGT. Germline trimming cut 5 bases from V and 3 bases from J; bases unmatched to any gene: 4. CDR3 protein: CASSRRGRTDTQYF. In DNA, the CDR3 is TGTGCCAGCAGTCGCAGGGGGCGGACAGATACGCAGTATTTT.

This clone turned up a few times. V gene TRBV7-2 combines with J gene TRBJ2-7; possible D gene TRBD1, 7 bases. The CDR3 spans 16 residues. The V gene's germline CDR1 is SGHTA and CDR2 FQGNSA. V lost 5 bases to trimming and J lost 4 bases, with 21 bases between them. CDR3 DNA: TGTGCCAGCAGCGGGGGGACAGCGCCAAACCATTACGAGCAGTACTTC. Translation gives CASSGGTAPNHYEQYF.

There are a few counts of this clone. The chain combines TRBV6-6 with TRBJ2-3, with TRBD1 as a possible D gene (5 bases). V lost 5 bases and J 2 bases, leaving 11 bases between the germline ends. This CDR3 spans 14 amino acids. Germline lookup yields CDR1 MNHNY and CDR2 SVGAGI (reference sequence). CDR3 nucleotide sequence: TGTGCCAGCAGTCCACCGACAGACACAGATACGCAGTATTTT. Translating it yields CASSPPTDTDTQYF.

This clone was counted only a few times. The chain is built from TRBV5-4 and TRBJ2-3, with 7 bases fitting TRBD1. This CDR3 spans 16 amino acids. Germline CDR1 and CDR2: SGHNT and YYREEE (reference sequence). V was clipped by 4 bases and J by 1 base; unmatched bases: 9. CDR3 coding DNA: TGTGCCAGCAGCCTGGGGGCAGGGGGAGGCACAGATACGCAGTATTTT. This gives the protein CASSLGAGGGTDTQYF.

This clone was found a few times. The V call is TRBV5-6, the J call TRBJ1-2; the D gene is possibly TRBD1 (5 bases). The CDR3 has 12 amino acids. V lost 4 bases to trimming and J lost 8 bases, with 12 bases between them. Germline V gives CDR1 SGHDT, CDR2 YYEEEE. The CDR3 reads CASSPQDSGYTF. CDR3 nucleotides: TGTGCCAGCAGCCCACAGGATTCGGGCTACACCTTC.

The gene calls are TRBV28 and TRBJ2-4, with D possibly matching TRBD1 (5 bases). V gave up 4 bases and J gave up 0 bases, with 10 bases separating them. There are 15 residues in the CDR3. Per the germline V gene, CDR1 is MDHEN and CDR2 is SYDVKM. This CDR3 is CASSSSGLAKNIQYF. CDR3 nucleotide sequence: TGTGCCAGCAGTTCCTCAGGGTTAGCCAAAAACATTCAGTACTTC.

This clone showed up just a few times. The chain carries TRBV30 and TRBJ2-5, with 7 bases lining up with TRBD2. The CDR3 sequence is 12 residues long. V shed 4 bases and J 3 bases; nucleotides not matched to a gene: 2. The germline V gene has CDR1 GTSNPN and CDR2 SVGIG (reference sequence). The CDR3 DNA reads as TGTGCCTGGACGGGGGGAAAAGAGACCCAGTACTTC. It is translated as CAWTGGKETQYF.

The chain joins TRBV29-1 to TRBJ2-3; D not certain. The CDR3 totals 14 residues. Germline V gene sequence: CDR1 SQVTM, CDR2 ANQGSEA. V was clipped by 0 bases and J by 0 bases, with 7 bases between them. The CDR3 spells CSVEDPLSTDTQYF. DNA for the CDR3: TGCAGCGTTGAAGACCCCCTAAGCACAGATACGCAGTATTTT.

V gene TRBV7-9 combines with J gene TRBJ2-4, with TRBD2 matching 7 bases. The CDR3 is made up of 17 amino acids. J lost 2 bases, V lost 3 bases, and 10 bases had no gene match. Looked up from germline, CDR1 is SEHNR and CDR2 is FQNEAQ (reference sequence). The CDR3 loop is CASSLEGAGVPKNIQYF. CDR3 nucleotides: TGTGCCAGCAGCTTGGAAGGGGCGGGAGTTCCCAAAAACATTCAGTACTTC.

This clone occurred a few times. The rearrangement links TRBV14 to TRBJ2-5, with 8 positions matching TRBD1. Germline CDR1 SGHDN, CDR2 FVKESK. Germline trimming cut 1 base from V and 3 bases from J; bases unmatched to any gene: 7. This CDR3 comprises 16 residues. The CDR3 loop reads CASSQGTGTGEETQYF. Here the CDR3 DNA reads TGTGCCAGCAGCCAAGGAACCGGGACAGGTGAAGAGACCCAGTACTTC.

The CDR3 coding sequence is TGTGCCAGCAGTGGAGGTCGGCCCTACGAGCAGTACTTC. Its protein is CASSGGRPYEQYF. The chain carries TRBV2 and TRBJ2-7; D call uncertain. V was shortened by 4 bases and J by 2 bases, with 9 bases between the two germline ends. Germline V lookup: CDR1 SNHLY, CDR2 FYNNEI. This CDR3 region has 13 residues.

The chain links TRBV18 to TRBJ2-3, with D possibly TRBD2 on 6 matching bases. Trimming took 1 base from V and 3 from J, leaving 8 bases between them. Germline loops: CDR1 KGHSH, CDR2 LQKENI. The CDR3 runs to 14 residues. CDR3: CASSPRAGTDTQYF. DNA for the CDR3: TGTGCCAGCTCACCACGGGCGGGGACAGATACGCAGTATTTT.

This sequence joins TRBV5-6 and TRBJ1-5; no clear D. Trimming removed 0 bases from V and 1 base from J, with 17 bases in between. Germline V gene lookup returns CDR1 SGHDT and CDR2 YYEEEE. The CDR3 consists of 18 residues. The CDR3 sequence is CASSLGPGRGRSNQPQHF. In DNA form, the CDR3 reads TGTGCCAGCAGCTTGGGGCCAGGCCGGGGAAGGAGCAATCAGCCCCAGCATTTT.

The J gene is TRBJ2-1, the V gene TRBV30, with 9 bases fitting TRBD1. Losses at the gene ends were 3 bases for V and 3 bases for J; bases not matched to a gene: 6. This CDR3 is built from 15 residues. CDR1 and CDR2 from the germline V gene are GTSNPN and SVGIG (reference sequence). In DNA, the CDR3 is TGTGCCTGGAGCCCCGGGACAGGGCTCTACAATGAGCAGTTCTTC. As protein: CAWSPGTGLYNEQFF.

CDR3 nucleotide sequence: TGTGCCAGCAGCTTTGAGGGACAGGGAATTTACGAGCAGTACTTC. It yields the protein CASSFEGQGIYEQYF. This chain joins TRBV11-3 and TRBJ2-7; 9 bases align to TRBD1. The CDR3 loop spans 15 amino acids. Germline V CDR1 and CDR2: SGHNT, YENEEA. Trimming cost V 3 bases and J 4 bases; bases outside gene matches: 7.

The CDR3 reads CASSLPGTGVYEQYF. The CDR3 bases are TGCGCCAGCAGCTTGCCAGGGACAGGGGTCTACGAGCAGTACTTC. The chain combines TRBV5-1 with TRBJ2-7; 10 bases line up with TRBD1. The CDR3 length is 15 residues. Germline V CDR1 and CDR2: SGHRS, YFSETQ. V lost 1 base and J lost 3; bases outside the gene matches: 4.

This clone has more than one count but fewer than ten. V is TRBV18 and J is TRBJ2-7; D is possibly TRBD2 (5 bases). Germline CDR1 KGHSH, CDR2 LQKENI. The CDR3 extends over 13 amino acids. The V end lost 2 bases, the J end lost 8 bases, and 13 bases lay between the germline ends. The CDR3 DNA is TGTGCCAGCTCACCAATATTGAGGGAAAAGCAGTACTTC. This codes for CASSPILREKQYF.

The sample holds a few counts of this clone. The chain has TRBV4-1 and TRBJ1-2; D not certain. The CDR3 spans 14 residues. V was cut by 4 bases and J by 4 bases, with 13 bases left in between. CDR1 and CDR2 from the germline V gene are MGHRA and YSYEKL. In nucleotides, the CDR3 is TGCGCCAGCAGCCGAGAGGCCGTCTCCTATGGCTACACCTTC. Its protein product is CASSREAVSYGYTF.

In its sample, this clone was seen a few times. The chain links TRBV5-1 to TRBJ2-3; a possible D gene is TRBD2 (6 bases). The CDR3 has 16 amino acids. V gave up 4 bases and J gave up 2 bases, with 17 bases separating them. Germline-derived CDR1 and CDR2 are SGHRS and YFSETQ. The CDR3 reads CASSTGGARLTDTQYF. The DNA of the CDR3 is TGCGCCAGCAGCACCGGGGGAGCGAGACTCACAGATACGCAGTATTTT.

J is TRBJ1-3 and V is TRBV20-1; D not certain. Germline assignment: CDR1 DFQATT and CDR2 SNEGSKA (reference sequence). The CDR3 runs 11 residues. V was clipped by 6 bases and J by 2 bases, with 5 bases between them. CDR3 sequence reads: CSAHTGNTIYF. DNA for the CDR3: TGCAGTGCCCACACTGGAAACACCATATATTTT.

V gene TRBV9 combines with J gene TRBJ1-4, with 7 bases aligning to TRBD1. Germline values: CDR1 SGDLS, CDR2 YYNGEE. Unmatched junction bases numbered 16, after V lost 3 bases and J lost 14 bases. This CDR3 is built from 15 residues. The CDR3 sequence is CASSARDSSRSGLFF. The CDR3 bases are TGTGCCAGCAGCGCCCGGGACAGTTCTCGTAGCGGTCTGTTTTTT.

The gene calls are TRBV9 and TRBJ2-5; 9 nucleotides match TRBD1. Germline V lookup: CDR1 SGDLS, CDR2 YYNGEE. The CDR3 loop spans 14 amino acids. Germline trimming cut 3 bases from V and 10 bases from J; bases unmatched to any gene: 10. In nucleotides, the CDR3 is TGTGCCAGCAGCGCGGGACAGGGCCCAGGGGGCCAGTACTTC. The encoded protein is CASSAGQGPGGQYF.

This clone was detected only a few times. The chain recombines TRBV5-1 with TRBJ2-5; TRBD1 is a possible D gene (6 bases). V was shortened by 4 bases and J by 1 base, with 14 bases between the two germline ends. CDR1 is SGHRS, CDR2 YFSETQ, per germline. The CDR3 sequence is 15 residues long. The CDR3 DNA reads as TGCGCCAGCAGCAGCACAGGGTCCCTCCAAGAGACCCAGTACTTC. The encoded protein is CASSSTGSLQETQYF.

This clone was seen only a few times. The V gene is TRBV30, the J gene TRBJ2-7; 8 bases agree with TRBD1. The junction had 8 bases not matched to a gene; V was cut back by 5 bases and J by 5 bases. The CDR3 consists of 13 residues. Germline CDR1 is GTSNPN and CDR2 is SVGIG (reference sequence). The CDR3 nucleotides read TGTGCCTGGGCTCAGGGGGCCAAGCACGAGCAGTACTTC. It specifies CAWAQGAKHEQYF.

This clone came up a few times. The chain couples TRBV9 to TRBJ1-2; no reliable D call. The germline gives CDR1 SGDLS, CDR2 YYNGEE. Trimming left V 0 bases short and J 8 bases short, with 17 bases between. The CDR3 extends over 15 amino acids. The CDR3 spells CASSVEPNPQRGYTF. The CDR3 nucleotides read TGTGCCAGCAGCGTAGAGCCCAACCCCCAACGGGGCTACACCTTC.